The sequence of this T cell receptor beta chain was determined in a study of immune characterization of retroperitoneal liposarcoma. Germline V lookup: CDR1 MNHNS, CDR2 SASEGT. The CDR3 runs 13 residues. This clonotype is judged large. At one end the junction does not follow the germline gene, possibly because of a read error. TCRdb re-derived calls from the PCR reads in MiXCR, one entry per CDR3 protein. This sample carries some 2,200 distinct CDR3 sequences, around 21% of them seen once, and the ten largest clones take roughly 9.8%. Sequencing was carried out using tumor tissue. The TCR originated in a male donor with retroperitoneal liposarcoma. The chain carries TRBV6-1 and TRBJ2-1; 10 bases are a match to TRBD2. The CDR3 nucleotides read TGTGCCAGCAGTGAAACCCGGGACCTAGCGGGAGACTTC. Translating it yields CASSETRDLAGDF.